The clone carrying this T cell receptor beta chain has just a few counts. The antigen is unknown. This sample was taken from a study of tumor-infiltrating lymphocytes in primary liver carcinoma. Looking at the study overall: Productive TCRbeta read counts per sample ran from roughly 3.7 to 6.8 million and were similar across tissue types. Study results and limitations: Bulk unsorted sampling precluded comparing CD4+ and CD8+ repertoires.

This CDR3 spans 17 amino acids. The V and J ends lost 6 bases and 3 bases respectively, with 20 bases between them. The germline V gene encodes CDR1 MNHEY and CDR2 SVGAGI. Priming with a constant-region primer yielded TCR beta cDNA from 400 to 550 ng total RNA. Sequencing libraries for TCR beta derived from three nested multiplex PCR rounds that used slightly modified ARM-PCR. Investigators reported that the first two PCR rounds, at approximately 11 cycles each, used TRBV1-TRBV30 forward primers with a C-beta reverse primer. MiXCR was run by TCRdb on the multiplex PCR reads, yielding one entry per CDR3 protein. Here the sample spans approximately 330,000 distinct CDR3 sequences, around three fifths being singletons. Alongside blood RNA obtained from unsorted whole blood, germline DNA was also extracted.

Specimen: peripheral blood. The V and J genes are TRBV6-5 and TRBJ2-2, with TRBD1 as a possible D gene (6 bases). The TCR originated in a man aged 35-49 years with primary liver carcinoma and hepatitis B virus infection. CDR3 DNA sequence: TGTGCCAGCAGGAGGGGAACAGGGAGTGGGTACACCGGGGAGCTGTTTTTT. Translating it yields CASRRGTGSGYTGELFF.